One TCR beta chain is described in this entry. Its antigen is unidentified. This record comes from a study of cytomegalovirus exposure and HLA in healthy donors. Study findings and constraints: Prior analysis indicated that the majority of TCR beta V segments exhibited productivity approximately 90% or approximately 30% of the time. A later analysis, which compared TCR beta chains of equal frequency, found the HLA-associated ones more clonally expanded. A later analysis linked a missense DCLRE1C variant to TCR beta V- and J-gene trimming.

Samples came from healthy bone marrow donors. Vbeta (60) and Jbeta (13) primers were used in the PCR. Generated by immunoSEQ multiplex PCR, the TCRdb table keeps only in-frame clones and is missing some. The repertoire includes roughly 180,000 clones, roughly 74% of them detected once, and about 3% sits in the top ten. J gave up 6 bases and V 4 bases, and 4 bases lay outside the gene matches. Germline loops: CDR1 SGHRS, CDR2 YFSETQ. CDR3 size: 13 residues. The clonotype originates from a female donor in good health and CMV-seronegative. The chain has TRBV5-1 and TRBJ2-4, with TRBD2 matching over 7 bases. Material: PBMCs. The CDR3 here is CASSPERGNIQYF. CDR3 bases: TGCGCCAGCAGCCCGGAGCGGGGAAACATTCAGTACTTC.